This is a list of T cell receptor beta chains from one sample in a study of technical replicates of blood from a few donors. Sequencing was performed with immunoSEQ multiplex PCR; in TCRdb, only in-frame clones are kept and a portion is missing. Of tens of thousands of clones listed, nearly 96% are singletons. The sequencing input was T cells isolated from PBMCs. These receptors came from a human donor in good health. Each CDR3 is given with its conserved first and last residue. D genes are given only for firm matches. Not all rows give a size; the values are once, few, many and, for expanded clones, a class.

>TRBJ2-3|once|18|-|TRBV14
TGTGCCAGCAGCCAATTATTGGGAACAGGTAGCCACACAGATACGCAGTATTTT
CASSQLLGTGSHTDTQYF
>TRBJ2-7|-|14|-|TRBV6-6
TGTGCCAGCATCGAAGGACGGTACAGGCCCGAGCAGTACTTC
CASIEGRYRPEQYF
>TRBJ2-5|-|15|TRBD2|TRBV28
TGTGCCAGCAGTCTAGCGTTGGGGGGGAGGGAGACCCAGTACTTC
CASSLALGGRETQYF
>TRBJ2-2|-|14|-|TRBV4-1
TGCGCCAGCAGCCGACAGGTTGATACCGGGGAGCTGTTTTTT
CASSRQVDTGELFF
>TRBJ1-2|-|14|-|TRBV9
TGTGCCAGCAGCGCTCGCCCAGGGAAGGATGGCTACACCTTC
CASSARPGKDGYTF
>TRBJ1-5|-|20|-|TRBV4-1
TGCGCCAGCAGCCCTACGTTATATTTTGGCAGGGGCGAGACCAATCAGCCCCAGCATTTT
CASSPTLYFGRGETNQPQHF
>TRBJ2-7|-|14|TRBD1|TRBV6-5
TGTGCCAGCAGACGTCCGGGACAGCCCTACGAGCAGTACTTC
CASRRPGQPYEQYF
>TRBJ1-5|-|13|-|TRBV7-9
TGTGCCAGCAGCTCCATGTCTAGACAGCCCCAGCATTTT
CASSSMSRQPQHF
>TRBJ2-3|-|14|TRBD2|TRBV11-2
TGTGCCAGCAGCTTAGTACGGGGGGAGAATACGCAGTATTTT
CASSLVRGENTQYF
>TRBJ2-2|-|11|-|TRBV15
TGTGCCACCAGCAGAGCGGGGGAGCTGTTTTTT
CATSRAGELFF
>TRBJ1-1|-|13|-|TRBV7-2
TGTGCCAGCAGCCCGGGACAGAACACTGAAGCTTTCTTT
CASSPGQNTEAFF
>TRBJ2-3|-|15|TRBD2|TRBV2
TGTGCCAGCAGTGGGTCTAGCGGAAGCACAGATACGCAGTATTTT
CASSGSSGSTDTQYF
>TRBJ1-1|-|15|-|TRBV4-3
TGCGCCAGCAGCCAAGACCAGGCTTCAAACACTGAAGCTTTCTTT
CASSQDQASNTEAFF
>TRBJ1-1|few|14|-|TRBV9
TGTGCCAGCAGCGTAGTAGGGGGACAAGACGAAGCTTTCTTT
CASSVVGGQDEAFF
>TRBJ2-1|-|16|-|TRBV7-9
TGTGCCAGCAGCTTAGAAGGGACTCCCTCCTACAATGAGCAGTTCTTC
CASSLEGTPSYNEQFF
>TRBJ2-5|-|14|TRBD1|TRBV2
TGTGCCAGTAGACAGGGGAGTAACCAAGAGACCCAGTACTTC
CASRQGSNQETQYF
>TRBJ2-1|-|11|-|TRBV9
TGTGCCAGCAGCGATCGAGGTGAGCAGTTCTTC
CASSDRGEQFF
>TRBJ1-3|-|14|TRBD1|TRBV30
TGTGCCTGGAGCCGGGACAGGGGAGGTTCCACCATATATTTT
CAWSRDRGGSTIYF
>TRBJ1-3|-|13|-|TRBV7-6
TGTGCCAGCAGCCCTGGCAGTGAAAACACCATATATTTT
CASSPGSENTIYF
>TRBJ2-7|-|15|TRBD1|TRBV5-1
TGCGCCAGCAGCGGAGGACAGGGCCTCTCCTACGAGCAGTACTTC
CASSGGQGLSYEQYF
>TRBJ1-2|-|13|-|TRBV5-4
TGTGCCAGCAGCCTCCAGGGTATAAGTGGCTACACCTTC
CASSLQGISGYTF
>TRBJ1-3|-|15|-|TRBV5-6
TGTGCCAGCAGCTTGCAGGTCTTCTCTGGAAACACCATATATTTT
CASSLQVFSGNTIYF
>TRBJ2-7|-|17|TRBD2|TRBV5-4
TGTGCCAGCAGTTCCGGGACTAGCGGGATAAGTCGGTACGAGCAGTACTTC
CASSSGTSGISRYEQYF
>TRBJ1-5|-|15|TRBD1|TRBV11-2
TGTGCCAGCAGCCTCTCCGGGACAGGTTATCAGCCCCAGCATTTT
CASSLSGTGYQPQHF
>TRBJ2-1|-|15|TRBD2|TRBV27
TGTGCCAGCAGTTTATCGGCGGGAGGGAGGAATGAGCAGTTCTTC
CASSLSAGGRNEQFF
>TRBJ2-5|-|14|TRBD1|TRBV7-2
TGTGCCAGCAGCCAACAACAGGGGCGGGAGACCCAGTACTTC
CASSQQQGRETQYF
>TRBJ2-7|-|13|TRBD2|TRBV6-1
TGTGCCAGCGGAGAGGGACTACCTTACGAGCAGTACTTC
CASGEGLPYEQYF
>TRBJ2-2|-|15|TRBD2|TRBV11-1
TGTGCCAGCAGCCCGACTAGCGGGAGCACCGGGGAGCTGTTTTTT
CASSPTSGSTGELFF
>TRBJ1-2|-|14|TRBD1|TRBV5-4
TGTGCCAGCAGCCTGGGGACTCAGGGGGGAAGCTACACCTTC
CASSLGTQGGSYTF
>TRBJ2-1|-|13|-|TRBV30
TGTGCCTGGAGTGAAATCCCAGTCGGGGAGCAGTTCTTC
CAWSEIPVGEQFF
>TRBJ2-2|-|15|TRBD2|TRBV5-6
TGTGCCAGCAGCTTGGGCGGGAGGAACACCGGGGAGCTGTTTTTT
CASSLGGRNTGELFF
>TRBJ2-5|-|14|-|TRBV27
TGTGCCAGCAGTTTCGGCGCCTTAGCAGAGACCCAGTACTTC
CASSFGALAETQYF
>TRBJ2-7|-|13|TRBD1|TRBV19
TGTGCCAGTAGTAGACAGGGGGACTACGAGCAGTACTTC
CASSRQGDYEQYF
>TRBJ1-4|-|16|TRBD1|TRBV4-3
TGCGCCAGCAGCCGAATGAGGACAGGGGGCTCCGAAAAACTGTTTTTT
CASSRMRTGGSEKLFF
>TRBJ2-1|-|16|TRBD2|TRBV6-5
TGTGCCAGCAGTTACGAACCGGGACTAGCGGGAAGAGAGCAGTTCTTC
CASSYEPGLAGREQFF
>TRBJ2-1|-|16|TRBD2|TRBV7-6
TGTGCCAGCAGCTACGAGACTAGCGGGGTATACAATGAGCAGTTCTTC
CASSYETSGVYNEQFF
>TRBJ2-3|-|15|TRBD1|TRBV4-2
TGTGCCAGCAGTCCAAGGACAGGGGGCTCAGATACGCAGTATTTT
CASSPRTGGSDTQYF
>TRBJ2-1|-|14|-|TRBV4-1
TGCGCCAGCAGCCAAGAGTGGGTGGGACTCGAGCAGTTCTTC
CASSQEWVGLEQFF
>TRBJ1-5|-|14|TRBD1|TRBV2
TGTGCCAGCACCCAGACAGGGCCAGATCAGCCCCAGCATTTT
CASTQTGPDQPQHF
>TRBJ1-2|once|14|TRBD1|TRBV6-5
TGTGCCAGCAGTTCTGACAGGGTTCTAGTTGGCTACACCTTC
CASSSDRVLVGYTF
>TRBJ2-7|-|15|-|TRBV6-5
TGTGCCAGCAGGAACCAATGGGACAACTCCTACGAGCAGTACTTC
CASRNQWDNSYEQYF
>TRBJ2-5|-|13|-|TRBV19
TGTGCCAGTAACCACAGGGCGCAAGAGACCCAGTACTTC
CASNHRAQETQYF
>TRBJ1-2|-|13|TRBD1|TRBV6-6
TGTGCCACTAAGGACAGGGCAAACTATGGCTACACCTTC
CATKDRANYGYTF
>TRBJ2-1|-|19|TRBD2|TRBV11-2
TGTGCCAGCAGCCCTCGGGGACTAGCGGGCCTTAGCTCCTACAATGAGCAGTTCTTC
CASSPRGLAGLSSYNEQFF
>TRBJ1-5|-|15|TRBD1|TRBV7-2
TGTGCCAGCAGCTTAAGCGGACAGGTCCCTCAGCCCCAGCATTTT
CASSLSGQVPQPQHF
>TRBJ1-2|once|15|TRBD1|TRBV4-2
TGTGCCAGCAGCCAAGCGACAGGGGGCAGGGATGGCTACACCTTC
CASSQATGGRDGYTF
>TRBJ2-5|-|16|TRBD2|TRBV19
TGTGCCAGTACCATCGGTCTAGCGGGAGGGCCAGAGACCCAGTACTTC
CASTIGLAGGPETQYF
>TRBJ2-2|-|13|-|TRBV6-1
TGTGCCGGGGTAAACAGGATTGGCGGGGAGCTGTTTTTT
CAGVNRIGGELFF
>TRBJ2-1|-|18|TRBD2|TRBV4-1
TGCGCCAGCAGCCAAGATTTTCCCCCGGGACTAGCCTACAATGAGCAGTTCTTC
CASSQDFPPGLAYNEQFF
>TRBJ1-5|-|19|TRBD1|TRBV27
TGTGCCAGCAGTTCTACAGGGGGCGCGAACCTTTTGGGCAATCAGCCCCAGCATTTT
CASSSTGGANLLGNQPQHF
>TRBJ1-2|-|16|-|TRBV27
TGTGCCAGCAGTTTATATTGGCCTCGGGTGGGCTATGGCTACACCTTC
CASSLYWPRVGYGYTF
>TRBJ2-1|-|15|TRBD2|TRBV19
TGTGCCAGTAGTATAACCGGGAGGGCCTACAATGAGCAGTTCTTC
CASSITGRAYNEQFF
>TRBJ2-2|once|16|TRBD2|TRBV7-3
TGTGCCAGCAGCCTGGCGGCTAGCGGGAGGGCCCGTGAGCTGTTTTTT
CASSLAASGRARELFF
>TRBJ2-7|-|12|TRBD2|TRBV29-1
TGCAGCGTTGGGACTAGCGGGTACGAGCAGTACTTC
CSVGTSGYEQYF
>TRBJ2-5|-|15|-|TRBV7-2
TGTGCCAGCAGCTTAGCGGCCAGGGAGGCGGAGACCCAGTACTTC
CASSLAAREAETQYF